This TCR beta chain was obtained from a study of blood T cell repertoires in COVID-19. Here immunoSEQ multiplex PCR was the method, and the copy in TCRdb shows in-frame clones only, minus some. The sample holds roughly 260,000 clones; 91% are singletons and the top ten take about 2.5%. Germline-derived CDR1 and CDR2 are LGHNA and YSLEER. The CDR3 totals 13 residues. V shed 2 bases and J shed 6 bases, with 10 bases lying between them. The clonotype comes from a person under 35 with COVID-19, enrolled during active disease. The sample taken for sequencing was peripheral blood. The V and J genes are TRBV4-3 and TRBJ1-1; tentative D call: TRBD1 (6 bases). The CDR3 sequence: CASSQSRGAEAFF. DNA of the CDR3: TGCGCCAGCAGCCAAAGCAGGGGAGCTGAAGCTTTCTTT.